Given below is one TCR beta chain in context. Antigen: not known. cDNA serving as the sequencing template came from extracted, reverse transcribed RNA. Using immunoSEQ multiplex PCR, the repertoire was profiled, and TCRdb retains in-frame clones only, with some absent. This sample has about 190,000 clones; 45% to 65% occur once, and the top ten carry approximately 0.69%. The treatment denotes: oral pan-JAK inhibitor, 5-10 mg twice daily. Lesional scalp tissue (obtained by punch biopsy) and peripheral blood were collected from alopecia areata patients. PBMCs were stained for CD3, CD4 and CD8, and CD4+ and CD8+ T cells were sorted. The sample originates from a study of CD8+ T cells in alopecia areata. General study points: It was observed that many expanded lesional clones persisted in scalp and blood during tofacitinib. Normal scalp showed lower clonality than lesional scalp, especially alopecia totalis/universalis.

This CDR3 is built from 14 residues. In germline, CDR1 is LGHNA, CDR2 YNFKEQ. The V end was cut by 5 bases, the J end by 0 bases, with 9 bases between. This receptor was obtained from a human donor with alopecia areata. The rearrangement joins TRBV4-2 to TRBJ2-3; a weak D match, TRBD2 (6 bases). The source was CD4+ T cells sorted from blood, collected at week 4, from a patient treated with tofacitinib. The CDR3 spells CASSNGGSTDTQYF. CDR3 DNA sequence: TGTGCCAGCAGCAACGGGGGTAGCACAGATACGCAGTATTTT.